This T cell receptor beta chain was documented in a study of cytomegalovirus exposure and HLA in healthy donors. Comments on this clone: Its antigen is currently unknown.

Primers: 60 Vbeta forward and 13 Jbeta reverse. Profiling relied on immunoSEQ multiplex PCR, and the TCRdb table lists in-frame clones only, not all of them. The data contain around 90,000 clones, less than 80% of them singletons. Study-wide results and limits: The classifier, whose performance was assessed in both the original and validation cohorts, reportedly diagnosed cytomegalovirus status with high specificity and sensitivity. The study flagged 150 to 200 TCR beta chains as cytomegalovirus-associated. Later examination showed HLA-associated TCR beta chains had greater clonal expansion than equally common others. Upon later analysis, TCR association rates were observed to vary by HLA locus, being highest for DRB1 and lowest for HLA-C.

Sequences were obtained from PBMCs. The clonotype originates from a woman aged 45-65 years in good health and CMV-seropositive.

CDR3 residues: CAWSSRQGSYEQYF. CDR3 DNA sequence: TGTGCCTGGAGTTCTCGACAGGGATCCTACGAGCAGTACTTC. This chain uses TRBV30 with TRBJ2-7; TRBD1 matches at 7 bases. J lost 1 base, V lost 2 bases, and 5 bases had no gene match. The CDR3 spans 14 residues. Per the germline V gene, CDR1 is GTSNPN and CDR2 is SVGIG (reference sequence).